This TCR beta chain was recovered during a study of blood T cell repertoires in COVID-19. Whole-study context: COVID-19 samples collected from the United States, Italy and Spain covered acute and convalescent phases. The cDNA or gDNA used as material had been derived from T cells, B-cell-depleted T cells, or PBMCs.

In the original processing: By means of reference gene primer amplification, nucleated cell counts were estimated. The table came from immunoSEQ multiplex PCR; TCRdb's copy has only in-frame clones and leaves some out. D and trimming come from the DNA, and the V and J calls and clone size come from that table. Of about 23,000 clones listed, 85% to 95% are singletons. From germline, CDR1 is KGHSH and CDR2 LQKENI. There are 17 residues in the CDR3. V lost 0 bases to trimming and J lost 2 bases; unmatched junction nucleotides: 8. The receptor was derived from a woman in her fifties or sixties with active COVID-19. Sequencing was done on a sample of peripheral blood. The chain employs TRBV18 and TRBJ2-3; 7 nucleotides agree with TRBD1. The CDR3 spells CASSPPAGTVITDTQYF. The DNA of the CDR3 is TGTGCCAGCTCACCACCGGCAGGGACAGTAATCACAGATACGCAGTATTTT.